This note documents a single TCR beta chain sequence. The assay was immunoSEQ multiplex PCR, and TCRdb's table has in-frame clones only and misses some. The table includes around 100,000 clones, 70% to 90% detected once. The data were taken from a study of T cell responses to AZD1222 COVID-19 vaccine. Researchers grouped second doses given at about 4 or about 12 weeks into one pool. Trimming removed 5 bases at V and 3 bases at J, with 16 bases between. The germline V gene has CDR1 MNHEY and CDR2 SVGAGI. This CDR3 has 15 residues. Here the sequenced sample was peripheral blood, taken 28 days after the second AZD1222 dose. V gene TRBV6-5 combines with J gene TRBJ1-1; D might be TRBD1 (6 bases). This TCR was sampled from an adult who received the AZD1222 COVID-19 vaccine. CDR3 in amino acids: CASSPRPPGDTEAFF. CDR3 sequence (DNA): TGTGCCAGCAGTCCGCGCCCGCCAGGGGACACTGAAGCTTTCTTT.